This T cell receptor beta chain comes out of a study of graft-versus-host responses after intestinal transplantation. In the study overall: Transplantation in recipients was multivisceral, liver-intestinal, or isolated intestinal. Among the recipients, all got anti-thymocyte globulin induction and then tacrolimus and steroids for approximately 3 years.

The V and J ends lost 0 bases and 7 bases respectively, with 12 bases between them. Germline V gene data show CDR1 as MNHEY and CDR2 as SMNVEV (reference sequence). This CDR3 is built from 14 residues. General study points: Marrow from the recipient contained GvH clones, some of which had appeared first in ileum or blood. Patients with graft-donor T cell macrochimerism had high graft-versus-host to host-versus-graft clonal ratios in allografts.

Details on this clone: Its matching antigen is unknown.

Sequencing was performed with immunoSEQ multiplex PCR; in TCRdb, only in-frame clones are kept and a portion is missing. This sample has 75,000 to 100,000 clones, with 75% to 90% found just once. V and J are TRBV27 and TRBJ1-1; D gene unclear. The specimen was unstimulated CD8+ T cells sorted from spleen or lymph node cells, collected before intestinal transplant. The receptor's source is a human donor who received an intestinal transplant. The DNA of the CDR3 is TGTGCCAGCAGTTTATCAAAGCGATACAATGAAGCTTTCTTT. Translating gives CASSLSKRYNEAFF.